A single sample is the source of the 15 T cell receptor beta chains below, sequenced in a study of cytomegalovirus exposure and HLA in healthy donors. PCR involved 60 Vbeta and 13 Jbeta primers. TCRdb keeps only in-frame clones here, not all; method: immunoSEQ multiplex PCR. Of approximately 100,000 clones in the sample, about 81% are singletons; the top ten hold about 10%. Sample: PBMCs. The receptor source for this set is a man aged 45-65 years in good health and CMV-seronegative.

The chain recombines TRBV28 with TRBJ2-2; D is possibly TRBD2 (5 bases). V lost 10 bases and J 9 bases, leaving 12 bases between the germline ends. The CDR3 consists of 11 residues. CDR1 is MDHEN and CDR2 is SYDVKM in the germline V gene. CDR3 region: CATFGVRELFF. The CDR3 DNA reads TGTGCCACATTCGGGGTTCGGGAGCTGTTTTTT.

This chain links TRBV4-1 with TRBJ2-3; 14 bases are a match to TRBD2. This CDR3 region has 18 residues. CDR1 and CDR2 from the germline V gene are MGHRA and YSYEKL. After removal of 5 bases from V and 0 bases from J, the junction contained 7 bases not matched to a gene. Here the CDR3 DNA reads TGCGCCAGCAGCATCGGACTAGCGGGGGGCCCGAGCACAGATACGCAGTATTTT. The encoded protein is CASSIGLAGGPSTDTQYF.

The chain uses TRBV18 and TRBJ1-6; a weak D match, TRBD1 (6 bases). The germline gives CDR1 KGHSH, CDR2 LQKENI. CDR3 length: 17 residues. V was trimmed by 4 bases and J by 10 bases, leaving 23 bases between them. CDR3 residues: CASSLPRAGAPGSPLHF. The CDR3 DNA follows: TGTGCCAGCTCACTACCCCGGGCAGGGGCCCCAGGATCACCCCTCCACTTT. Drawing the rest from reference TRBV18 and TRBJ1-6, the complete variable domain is NAGVMQNPRHLVRRRGQEARLRCSPMKGHSHVYWYRQLPEEGLKFMVYLQKENIIDESGMPKERFSAEFPKEGPSILRIQQVVRGDSAAYFCASSLPRAGAPGSPLHFGNGTRLTVT.

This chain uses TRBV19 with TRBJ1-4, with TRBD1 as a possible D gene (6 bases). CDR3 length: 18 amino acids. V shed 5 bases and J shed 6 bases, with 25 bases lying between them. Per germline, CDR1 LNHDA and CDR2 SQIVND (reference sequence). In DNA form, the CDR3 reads TGTGCCAGTAGTCTACGACCTCCCCGAAGGGGGTGGGATGAAAAACTGTTTTTT. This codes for CASSLRPPRRGWDEKLFF.

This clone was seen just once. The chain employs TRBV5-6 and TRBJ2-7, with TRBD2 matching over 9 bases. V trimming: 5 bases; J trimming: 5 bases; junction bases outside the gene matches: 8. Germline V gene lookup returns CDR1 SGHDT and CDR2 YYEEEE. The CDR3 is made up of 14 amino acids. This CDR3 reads CASRFSGGSHEQYF. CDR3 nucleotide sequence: TGTGCCAGCAGATTTAGCGGGGGTTCTCACGAGCAGTACTTC.

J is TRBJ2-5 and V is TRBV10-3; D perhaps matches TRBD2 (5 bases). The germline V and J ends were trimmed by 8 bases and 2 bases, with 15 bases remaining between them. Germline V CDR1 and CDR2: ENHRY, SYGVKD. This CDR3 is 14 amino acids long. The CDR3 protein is CAIGGPNEQETQYF. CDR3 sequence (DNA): TGTGCCATCGGAGGACCAAACGAACAAGAGACCCAGTACTTC.

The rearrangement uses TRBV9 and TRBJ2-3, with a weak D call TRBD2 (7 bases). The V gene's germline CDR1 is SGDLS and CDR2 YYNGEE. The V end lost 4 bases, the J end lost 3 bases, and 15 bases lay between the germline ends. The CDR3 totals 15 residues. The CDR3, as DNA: TGTGCCAGCAGCCACAGGGAGGGGGGGACAGATACGCAGTATTTT. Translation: CASSHREGGTDTQYF.

In DNA, the CDR3 is TGTGCCAGCAGCGAACAGGGGGCGCGGTCCTACGAGCAGTACTTC. Protein sequence: CASSEQGARSYEQYF. The chain uses TRBV9 and TRBJ2-7; TRBD1 agrees at 9 bases. The germline CDR1 and CDR2 sequences are SGDLS and YYNGEE. With V trimmed by 3 bases and J by 1 base, 5 bases remained unmatched. The CDR3 sequence is 15 residues long.

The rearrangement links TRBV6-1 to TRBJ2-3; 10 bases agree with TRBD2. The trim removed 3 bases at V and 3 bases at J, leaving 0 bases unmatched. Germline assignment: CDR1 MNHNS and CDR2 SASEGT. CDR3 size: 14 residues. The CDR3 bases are TGTGCCAGCAGTGAGGGACTAGCGACAGATACGCAGTATTTT. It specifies CASSEGLATDTQYF.

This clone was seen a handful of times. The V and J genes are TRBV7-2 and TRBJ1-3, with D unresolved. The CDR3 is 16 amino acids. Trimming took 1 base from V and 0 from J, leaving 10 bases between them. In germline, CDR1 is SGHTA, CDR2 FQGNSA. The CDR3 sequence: CASSLVVGSSGNTIYF. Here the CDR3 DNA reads TGTGCCAGCAGCTTAGTGGTCGGGAGCTCTGGAAACACCATATATTTT.

As DNA, the CDR3 is TGCGCCAGCAGCTTCGGGGGGCCGCGCACAGATACGCAGTATTTT. Amino acid sequence: CASSFGGPRTDTQYF. V is TRBV5-1 and J is TRBJ2-3; perhaps TRBD2 as D (7 bases). This CDR3 is built from 15 residues. V shed 2 bases and J shed 1 base, with 11 bases lying between them. CDR1 and CDR2 (germline): SGHRS, YFSETQ.

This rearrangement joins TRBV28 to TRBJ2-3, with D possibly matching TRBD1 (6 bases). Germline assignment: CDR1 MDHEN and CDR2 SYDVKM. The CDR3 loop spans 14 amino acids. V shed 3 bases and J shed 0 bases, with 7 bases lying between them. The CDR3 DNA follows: TGTGCCAGCAGTTTTCAGGGGAGCACAGATACGCAGTATTTT. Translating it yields CASSFQGSTDTQYF.

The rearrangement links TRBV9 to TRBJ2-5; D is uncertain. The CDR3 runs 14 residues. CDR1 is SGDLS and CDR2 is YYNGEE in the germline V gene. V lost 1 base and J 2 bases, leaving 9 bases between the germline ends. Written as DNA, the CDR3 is TGTGCCAGCAGCGTATCGAGCAATCAAGAGACCCAGTACTTC. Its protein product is CASSVSSNQETQYF.

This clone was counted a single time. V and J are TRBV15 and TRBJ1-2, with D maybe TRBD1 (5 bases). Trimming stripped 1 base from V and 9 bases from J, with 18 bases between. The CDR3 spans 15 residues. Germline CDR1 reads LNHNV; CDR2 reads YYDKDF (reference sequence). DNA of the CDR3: TGTGCCACCAGCAGAGGAGGAGGGACTTCTGGGAGCTACACCTTC. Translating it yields CATSRGGGTSGSYTF.

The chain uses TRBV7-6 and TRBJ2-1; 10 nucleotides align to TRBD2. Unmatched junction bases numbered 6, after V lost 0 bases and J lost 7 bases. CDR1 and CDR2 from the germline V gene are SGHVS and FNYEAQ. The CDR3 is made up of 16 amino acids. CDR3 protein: CASSLAQAGGPNEQFF. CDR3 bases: TGTGCCAGCAGCTTAGCTCAAGCGGGGGGGCCTAATGAGCAGTTCTTC.